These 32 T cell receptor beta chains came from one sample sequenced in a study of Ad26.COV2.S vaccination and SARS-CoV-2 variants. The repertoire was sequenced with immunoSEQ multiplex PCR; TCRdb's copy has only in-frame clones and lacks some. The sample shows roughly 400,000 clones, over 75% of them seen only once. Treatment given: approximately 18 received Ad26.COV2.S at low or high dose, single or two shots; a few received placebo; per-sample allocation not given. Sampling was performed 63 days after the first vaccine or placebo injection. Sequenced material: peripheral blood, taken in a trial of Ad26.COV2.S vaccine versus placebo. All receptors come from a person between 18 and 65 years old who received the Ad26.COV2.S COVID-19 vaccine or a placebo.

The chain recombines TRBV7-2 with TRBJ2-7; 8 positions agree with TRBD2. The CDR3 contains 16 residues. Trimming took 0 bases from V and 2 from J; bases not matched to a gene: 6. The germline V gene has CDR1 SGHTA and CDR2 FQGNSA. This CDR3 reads CASSLAATSGTYEQYF. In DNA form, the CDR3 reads TGTGCCAGCAGCTTAGCCGCAACTAGCGGAACCTACGAGCAGTACTTC.

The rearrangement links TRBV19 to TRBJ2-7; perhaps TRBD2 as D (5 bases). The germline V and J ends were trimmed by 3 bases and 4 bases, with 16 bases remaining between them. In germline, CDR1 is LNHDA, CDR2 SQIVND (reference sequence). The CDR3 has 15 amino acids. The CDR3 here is CASSIQSGGSYEQYF. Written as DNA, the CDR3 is TGTGCCAGTAGTATCCAAAGTGGAGGCTCGTACGAGCAGTACTTC.

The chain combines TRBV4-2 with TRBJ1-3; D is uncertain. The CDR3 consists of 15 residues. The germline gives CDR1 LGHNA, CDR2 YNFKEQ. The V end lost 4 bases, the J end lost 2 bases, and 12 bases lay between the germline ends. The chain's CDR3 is CASSPSSSTGNTIYF. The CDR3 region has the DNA TGTGCCAGCAGCCCCTCCTCTAGTACTGGAAACACCATATATTTT.

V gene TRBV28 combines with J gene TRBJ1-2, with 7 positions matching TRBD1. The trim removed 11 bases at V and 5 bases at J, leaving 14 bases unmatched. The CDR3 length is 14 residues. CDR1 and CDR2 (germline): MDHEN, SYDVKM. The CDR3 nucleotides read TGTGCCGTTCCCCGACAGGGAAGTAGGTATGGCTACACCTTC. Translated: CAVPRQGSRYGYTF.

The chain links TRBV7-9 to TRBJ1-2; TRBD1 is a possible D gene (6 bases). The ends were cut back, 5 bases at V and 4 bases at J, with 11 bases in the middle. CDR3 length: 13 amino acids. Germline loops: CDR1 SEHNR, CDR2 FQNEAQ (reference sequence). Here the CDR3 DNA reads TGTGCCAGCAGCGACAGGAATCTCTATGGCTACACCTTC. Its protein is CASSDRNLYGYTF.

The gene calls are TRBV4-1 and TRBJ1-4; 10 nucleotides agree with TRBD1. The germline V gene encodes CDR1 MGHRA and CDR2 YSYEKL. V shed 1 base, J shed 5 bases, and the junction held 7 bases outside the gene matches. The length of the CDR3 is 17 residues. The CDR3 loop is CASSQGDRGRENEKLFF. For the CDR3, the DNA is TGCGCCAGCAGCCAAGGAGACAGGGGGCGGGAAAATGAAAAACTGTTTTTT.

DNA for the CDR3: TGTGCCAGCAGTGAAGGGGCACAGGGAGCTAATGAAAAACTGTTTTTT. Amino acids: CASSEGAQGANEKLFF. This rearrangement joins TRBV25-1 to TRBJ1-4, with D possibly matching TRBD1 (6 bases). CDR1 and CDR2 (germline): MGHDK, SYGVNS. The V end was cut by 2 bases, the J end by 3 bases, with 13 bases between. This CDR3 has 16 residues. The full variable domain, in which reference TRBV25-1 and TRBJ1-4 provide the parts outside the CDR3, is EADIYQTPRYLVIGTGKKITLECSQTMGHDKMYWYQQDPGMELHLIHYSYGVNSTEKGDLSSESTVSRIRTEHFPLTLESARPSHTSQYLCASSEGAQGANEKLFFGSGTQLSVL.

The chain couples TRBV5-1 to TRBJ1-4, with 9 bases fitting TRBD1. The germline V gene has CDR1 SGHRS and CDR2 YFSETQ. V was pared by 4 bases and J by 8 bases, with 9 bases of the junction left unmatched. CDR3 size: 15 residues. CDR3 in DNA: TGCGCCAGCAGCCTAAGGACAGGGGCAGGGGAAAAACTGTTTTTT. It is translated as CASSLRTGAGEKLFF.

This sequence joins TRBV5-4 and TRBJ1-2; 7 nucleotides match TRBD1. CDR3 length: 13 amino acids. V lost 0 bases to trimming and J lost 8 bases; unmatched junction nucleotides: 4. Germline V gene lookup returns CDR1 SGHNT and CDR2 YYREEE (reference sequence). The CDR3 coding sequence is TGTGCCAGCAGCTTGGAGGGGGCGGGAGGCTACACCTTC. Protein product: CASSLEGAGGYTF. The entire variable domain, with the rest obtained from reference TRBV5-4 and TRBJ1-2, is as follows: ETGVTQSPTHLIKTRGQQVTLRCSSQSGHNTVSWYQQALGQGPQFIFQYYREEENGRGNFPPRFSGLQFPNYSSELNVNALELDDSALYLCASSLEGAGGYTFGSGTRLTVV.

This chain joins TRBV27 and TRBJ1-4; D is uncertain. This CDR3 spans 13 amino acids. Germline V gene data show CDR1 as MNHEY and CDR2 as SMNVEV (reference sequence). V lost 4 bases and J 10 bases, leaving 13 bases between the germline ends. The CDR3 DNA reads TGTGCCAGCAGTTCGGAGCCAGGACTAAAACTGTTTTTT. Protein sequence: CASSSEPGLKLFF. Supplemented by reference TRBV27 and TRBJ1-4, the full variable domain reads EAQVTQNPRYLITVTGKKLTVTCSQNMNHEYMSWYRQDPGLGLRQIYYSMNVEVTDKGDVPEGYKVSRKEKRNFPLILESPSPNQTSLYFCASSSEPGLKLFFGSGTQLSVL.

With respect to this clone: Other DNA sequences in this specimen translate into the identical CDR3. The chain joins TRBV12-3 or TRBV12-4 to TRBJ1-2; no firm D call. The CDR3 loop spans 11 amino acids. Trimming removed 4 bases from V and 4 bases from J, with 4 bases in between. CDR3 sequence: CASSSGYGYTF. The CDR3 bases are TGTGCCAGCAGTTCTGGCTATGGCTACACCTTC.

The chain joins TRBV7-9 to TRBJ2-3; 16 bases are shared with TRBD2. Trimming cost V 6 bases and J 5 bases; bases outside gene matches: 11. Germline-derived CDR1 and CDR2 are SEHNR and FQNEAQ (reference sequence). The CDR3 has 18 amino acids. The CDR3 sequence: CASSLRGLAGGPEDTQYF. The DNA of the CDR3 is TGTGCCAGCAGTCTAAGGGGACTAGCGGGAGGGCCAGAAGATACGCAGTATTTT.

The CDR3 nucleotides are TGCAGCGTTGACCCTATTGGGGGGGGTTTTTATGGCTACACCTTC. This codes for CSVDPIGGGFYGYTF. V is TRBV29-1 and J is TRBJ1-2; D is possibly TRBD1 (5 bases). The CDR3 sequence is 15 residues long. V lost 3 bases, J lost 5 bases, and 19 bases lay in between. Germline CDR1 reads SQVTM; CDR2 reads ANQGSEA.

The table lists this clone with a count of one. DNA of the CDR3: TGTGCCTGGAGCCCAGACCAGGGGAATCAGCCCCAGCATTTT. Translating gives CAWSPDQGNQPQHF. The chain has TRBV30 and TRBJ1-5, with D perhaps matching TRBD1 (6 bases). The V end was cut by 3 bases, the J end by 4 bases, with 13 bases between. CDR3 length equals 14 residues. Germline assignment: CDR1 GTSNPN and CDR2 SVGIG (reference sequence).

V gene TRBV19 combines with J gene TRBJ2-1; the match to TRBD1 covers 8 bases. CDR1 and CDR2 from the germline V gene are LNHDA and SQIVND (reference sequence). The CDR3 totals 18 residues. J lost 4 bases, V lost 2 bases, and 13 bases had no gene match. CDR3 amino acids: CASSIFPPGQGRYNEQFF. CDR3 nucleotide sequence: TGTGCCAGTAGTATATTCCCCCCCGGACAGGGACGGTACAATGAGCAGTTCTTC.

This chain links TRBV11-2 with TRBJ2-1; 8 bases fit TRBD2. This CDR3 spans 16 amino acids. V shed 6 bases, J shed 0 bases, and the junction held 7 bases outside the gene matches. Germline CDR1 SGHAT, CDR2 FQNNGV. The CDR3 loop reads CASRTLAGSSYNEQFF. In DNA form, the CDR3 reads TGTGCCAGCAGAACTCTAGCGGGTAGCTCCTACAATGAGCAGTTCTTC.

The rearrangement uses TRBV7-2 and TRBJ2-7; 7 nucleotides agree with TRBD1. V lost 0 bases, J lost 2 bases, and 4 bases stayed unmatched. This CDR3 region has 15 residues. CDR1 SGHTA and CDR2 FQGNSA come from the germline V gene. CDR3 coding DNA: TGTGCCAGCAGCTTAGCACCGCAGGGGGCCTACGAGCAGTACTTC. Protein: CASSLAPQGAYEQYF.

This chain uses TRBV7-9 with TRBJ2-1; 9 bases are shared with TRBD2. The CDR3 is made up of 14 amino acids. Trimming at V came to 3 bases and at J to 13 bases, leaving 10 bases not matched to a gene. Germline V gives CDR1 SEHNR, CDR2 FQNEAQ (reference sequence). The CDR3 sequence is CASSFSGGRAEQFF. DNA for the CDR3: TGTGCCAGCAGCTTTTCAGGCGGGAGGGCCGAACAGTTCTTC.

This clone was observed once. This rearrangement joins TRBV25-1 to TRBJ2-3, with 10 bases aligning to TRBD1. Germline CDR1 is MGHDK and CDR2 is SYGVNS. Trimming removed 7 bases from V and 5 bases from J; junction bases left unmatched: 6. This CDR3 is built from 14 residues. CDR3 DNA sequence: TGTGCCAGCACCGACAGGGGGCATGAAGATACGCAGTATTTT. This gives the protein CASTDRGHEDTQYF.

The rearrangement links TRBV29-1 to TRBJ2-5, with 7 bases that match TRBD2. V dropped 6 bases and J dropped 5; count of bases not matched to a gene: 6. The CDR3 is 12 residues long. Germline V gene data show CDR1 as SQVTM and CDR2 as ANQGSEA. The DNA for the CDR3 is TGCAGCGTCCCACTGGGGGGGGAGACCCAGTACTTC. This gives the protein CSVPLGGETQYF.

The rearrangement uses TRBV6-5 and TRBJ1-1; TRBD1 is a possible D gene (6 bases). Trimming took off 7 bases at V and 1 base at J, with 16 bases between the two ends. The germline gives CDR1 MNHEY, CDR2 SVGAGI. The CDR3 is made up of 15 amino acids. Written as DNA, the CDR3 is TGTGCCAGCACTTTCTCCAAGGGGGGGAACACTGAAGCTTTCTTT. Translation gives CASTFSKGGNTEAFF.

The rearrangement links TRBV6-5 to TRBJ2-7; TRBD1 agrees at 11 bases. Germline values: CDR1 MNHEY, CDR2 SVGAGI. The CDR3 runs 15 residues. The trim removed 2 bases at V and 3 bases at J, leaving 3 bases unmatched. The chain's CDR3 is CASSYEGTGGYEQYF. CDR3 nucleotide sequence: TGTGCCAGCAGTTACGAGGGGACAGGGGGCTACGAGCAGTACTTC.

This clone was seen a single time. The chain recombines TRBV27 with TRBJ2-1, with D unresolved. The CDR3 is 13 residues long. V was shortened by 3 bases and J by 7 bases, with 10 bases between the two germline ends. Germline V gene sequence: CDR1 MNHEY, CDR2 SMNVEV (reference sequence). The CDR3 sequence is CASSFLLRNEQFF. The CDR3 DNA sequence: TGTGCCAGCAGTTTTTTGTTACGGAATGAGCAGTTCTTC.

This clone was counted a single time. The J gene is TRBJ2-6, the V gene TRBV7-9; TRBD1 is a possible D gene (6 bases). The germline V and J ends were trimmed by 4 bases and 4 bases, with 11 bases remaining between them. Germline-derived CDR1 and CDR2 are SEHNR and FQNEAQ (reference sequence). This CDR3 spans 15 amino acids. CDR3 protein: CASSSRGSGANVLTF. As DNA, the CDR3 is TGTGCCAGCAGCTCCAGGGGTAGCGGGGCCAACGTCCTGACTTTC.

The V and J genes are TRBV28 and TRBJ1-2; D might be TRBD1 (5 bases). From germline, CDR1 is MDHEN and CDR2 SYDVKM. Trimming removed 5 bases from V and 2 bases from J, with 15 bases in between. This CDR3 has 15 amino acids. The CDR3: CASSGADTGNYGYTF. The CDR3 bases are TGTGCCAGCAGTGGGGCCGACACGGGGAACTATGGCTACACCTTC.

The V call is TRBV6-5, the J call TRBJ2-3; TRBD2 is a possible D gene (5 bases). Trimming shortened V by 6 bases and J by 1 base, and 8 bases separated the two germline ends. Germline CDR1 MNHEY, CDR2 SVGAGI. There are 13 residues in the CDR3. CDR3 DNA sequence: TGTGCCAGCAGCCAAGCGGGCACAGATACGCAGTATTTT. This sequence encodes CASSQAGTDTQYF.

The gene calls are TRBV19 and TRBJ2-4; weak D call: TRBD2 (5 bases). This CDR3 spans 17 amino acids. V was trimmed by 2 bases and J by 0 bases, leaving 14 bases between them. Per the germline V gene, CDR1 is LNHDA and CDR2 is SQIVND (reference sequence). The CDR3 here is CASSINGESLAKNIQYF. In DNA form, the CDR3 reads TGTGCCAGTAGTATAAATGGGGAGTCGCTAGCCAAAAACATTCAGTACTTC.

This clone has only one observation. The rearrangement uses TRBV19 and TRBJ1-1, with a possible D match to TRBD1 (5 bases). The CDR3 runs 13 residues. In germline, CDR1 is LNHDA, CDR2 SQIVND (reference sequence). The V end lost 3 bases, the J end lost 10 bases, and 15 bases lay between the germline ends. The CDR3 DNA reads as TGTGCCAGTAGTATGGGGCCCCCGCAGTCAGCTTTCTTT. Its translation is CASSMGPPQSAFF.

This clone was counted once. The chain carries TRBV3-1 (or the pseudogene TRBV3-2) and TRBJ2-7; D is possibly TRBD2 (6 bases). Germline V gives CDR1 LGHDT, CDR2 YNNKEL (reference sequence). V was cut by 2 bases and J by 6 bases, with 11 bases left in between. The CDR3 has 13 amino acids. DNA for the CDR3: TGTGCCAGCAGCCAAACGTACGGGAGCGAGCAGTACTTC. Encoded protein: CASSQTYGSEQYF.

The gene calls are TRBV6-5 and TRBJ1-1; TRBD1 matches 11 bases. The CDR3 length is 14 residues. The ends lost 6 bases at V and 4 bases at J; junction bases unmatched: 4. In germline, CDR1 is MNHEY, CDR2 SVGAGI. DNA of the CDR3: TGTGCCAGCAGATTAGGGACAGGGGGCACTGAAGCTTTCTTT. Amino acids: CASRLGTGGTEAFF.

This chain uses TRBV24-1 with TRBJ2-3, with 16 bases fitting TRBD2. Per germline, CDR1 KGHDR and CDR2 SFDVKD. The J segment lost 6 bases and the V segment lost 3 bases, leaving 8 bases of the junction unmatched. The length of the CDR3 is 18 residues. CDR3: CATSDGTSGRAKSDTQYF. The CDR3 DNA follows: TGTGCCACCAGTGATGGGACTAGCGGGAGGGCCAAATCGGATACGCAGTATTTT.

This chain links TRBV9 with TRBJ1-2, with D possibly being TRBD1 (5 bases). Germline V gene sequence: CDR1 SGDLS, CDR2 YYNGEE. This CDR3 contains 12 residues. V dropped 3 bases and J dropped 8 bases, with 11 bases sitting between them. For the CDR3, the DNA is TGTGCCAGCAGCGAGGGGCTTTGGGGCTACACCTTC. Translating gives CASSEGLWGYTF.